This T cell receptor beta chain was identified in a study of blood T cell repertoires in COVID-19. The CDR3 runs 14 residues. V gave up 4 bases and J gave up 4 bases, with 10 bases separating them. Germline V CDR1 and CDR2: LNHDA, SQIVND (reference sequence). Clones were sequenced by immunoSEQ multiplex PCR, and TCRdb holds only the in-frame ones, with some missing. The table has hundreds of thousands of clones, around 90% seen once. The sequenced sample consisted of PBMCs or T cells enriched from blood (not recorded which). This rearrangement joins TRBV19 to TRBJ1-4; D is ambiguous. The TCR sequence derives from a woman aged 40 to 50 who had recovered from COVID-19. The CDR3 DNA follows: TGTGCCAGTAGTACCCCGGGTTATAATGAAAAACTGTTTTTT. Its protein is CASSTPGYNEKLFF.